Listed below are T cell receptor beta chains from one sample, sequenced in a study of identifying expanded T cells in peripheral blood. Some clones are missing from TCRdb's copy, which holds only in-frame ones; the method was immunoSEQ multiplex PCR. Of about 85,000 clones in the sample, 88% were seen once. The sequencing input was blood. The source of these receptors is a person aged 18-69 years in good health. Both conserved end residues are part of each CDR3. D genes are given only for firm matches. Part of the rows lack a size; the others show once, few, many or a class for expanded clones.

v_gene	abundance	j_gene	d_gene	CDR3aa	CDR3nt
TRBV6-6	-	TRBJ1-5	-	CASSIQPQHF	TGTGCCAGCAGTATACAGCCCCAGCATTTT
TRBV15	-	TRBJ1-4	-	CATSTTGRELFF	TGTGCCACCAGCACAACAGGTAGGGAACTGTTTTTT
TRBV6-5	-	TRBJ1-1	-	CASRPTTRPAAFF	TGTGCCAGCAGACCCACGACCAGGCCGGCGGCTTTCTTT
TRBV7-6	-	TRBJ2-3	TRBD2	CASSARSGVLGDTQYF	TGTGCCAGCAGCGCACGTAGCGGGGTGTTGGGAGATACGCAGTATTTT
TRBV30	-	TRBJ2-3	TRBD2	CAWSVPGSGGTDTQYF	TGTGCCTGGAGTGTCCCGGGTAGCGGGGGGACAGATACGCAGTATTTT
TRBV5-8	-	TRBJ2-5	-	CASSSRAGTETQYF	TGTGCCAGCAGCTCAAGGGCAGGGACGGAGACCCAGTACTTC
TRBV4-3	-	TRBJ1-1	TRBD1	CASSPGTANTEAFF	TGCGCCAGCAGCCCTGGGACAGCGAACACTGAAGCTTTCTTT
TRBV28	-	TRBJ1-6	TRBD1	CATGTQGAGSPLHF	TGTGCCACAGGAACTCAGGGGGCCGGTTCACCCCTCCACTTT
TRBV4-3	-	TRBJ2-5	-	CASSQEVEETQYF	TGCGCCAGCAGCCAAGAAGTGGAAGAGACCCAGTACTTC
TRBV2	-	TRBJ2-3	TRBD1	CASSGGQRNTQYF	TGTGCCAGCAGTGGGGGACAGAGAAATACGCAGTATTTT
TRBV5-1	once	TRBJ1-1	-	CASSLFEARTEAFF	TGCGCCAGCAGCTTATTCGAGGCTCGCACTGAAGCTTTCTTT
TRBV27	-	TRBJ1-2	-	CASSLTGVGGYGYTF	TGTGCCAGCAGTTTAACCGGTGTCGGTGGTTATGGCTACACCTTC
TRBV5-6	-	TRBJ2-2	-	CASSLGRELTGELFF	TGTGCCAGCAGCTTGGGGCGGGAACTCACCGGGGAGCTGTTTTTT
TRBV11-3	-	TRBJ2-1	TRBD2	CASSAGGERNNEQFF	TGTGCCAGCAGCGCGGGGGGGGAGAGAAACAATGAGCAGTTCTTC
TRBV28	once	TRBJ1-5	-	CASSLFWVRSHQPQHF	TGTGCCAGCAGTTTATTTTGGGTCAGGAGCCATCAGCCCCAGCATTTT
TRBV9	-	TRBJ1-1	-	CASSETSNEAFF	TGTGCCAGCAGCGAAACTAGCAATGAAGCTTTCTTT
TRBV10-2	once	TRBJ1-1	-	CASSGQLNTEAFF	TGCGCCAGCAGTGGTCAGCTCAACACTGAAGCTTTCTTT
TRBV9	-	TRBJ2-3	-	CASSAEGGDEDTQYF	TGTGCCAGCAGCGCCGAAGGGGGGGACGAAGATACGCAGTATTTT
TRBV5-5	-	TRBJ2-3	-	CASSLGGGTITSTDTQYF	TGTGCCAGCAGCTTGGGTGGGGGGACGATCACTAGCACAGATACGCAGTATTTT
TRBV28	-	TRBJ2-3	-	CASSYRLDTQYF	TGTGCCAGCAGTTACCGATTAGATACGCAGTATTTT
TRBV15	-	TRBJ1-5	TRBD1	CATSWAGQGSRQPQHF	TGTGCCACCAGTTGGGCCGGACAGGGGAGTAGGCAGCCCCAGCATTTT
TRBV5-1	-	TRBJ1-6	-	CASSLAGASPLHF	TGCGCCAGCAGCTTGGCCGGGGCAAGTCCCCTCCACTTT
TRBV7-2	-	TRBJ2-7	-	CASSLGTGASHMYEQYF	TGTGCCAGCAGCTTAGGTACCGGGGCTAGCCACATGTACGAGCAGTACTTC
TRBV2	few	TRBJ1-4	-	CASSRGTNEKLFF	TGTGCCAGCAGCAGGGGAACTAATGAAAAACTGTTTTTT
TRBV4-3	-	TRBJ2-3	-	CASSQDLGGEADTQYF	TGCGCCAGCAGCCAAGACCTGGGGGGTGAAGCGGATACGCAGTATTTT
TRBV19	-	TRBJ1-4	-	CASSIMEGATNEKLFF	TGTGCCAGTAGTATAATGGAGGGGGCAACTAATGAAAAACTGTTTTTT
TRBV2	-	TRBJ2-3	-	CASRISGTRTDTQYF	TGTGCCAGCAGAATATCCGGGACCCGCACAGATACGCAGTATTTT
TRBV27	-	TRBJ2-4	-	CASSFLSSRVDIQYF	TGTGCCAGCAGTTTTCTTTCTAGTCGGGTAGACATTCAGTACTTC
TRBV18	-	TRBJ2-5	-	CASSPEVSWYQETQYF	TGTGCCAGCTCACCTGAGGTCTCCTGGTACCAAGAGACCCAGTACTTC
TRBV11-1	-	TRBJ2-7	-	CASSLALSSYEQYF	TGTGCCAGCAGCTTAGCCCTAAGCTCCTACGAGCAGTACTTC
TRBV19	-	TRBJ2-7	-	CASKLAQGVYEQYF	TGTGCCAGTAAGTTGGCACAAGGAGTCTACGAGCAGTACTTC
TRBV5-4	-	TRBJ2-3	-	CASSRGIGEQYF	TGTGCCAGCAGCCGTGGCATTGGGGAGCAGTATTTT
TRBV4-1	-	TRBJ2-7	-	CASSLIPISKGDPYEQYF	TGCGCCAGCAGCCTAATCCCGATAAGCAAGGGGGACCCATACGAGCAGTACTTC
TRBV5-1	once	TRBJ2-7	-	CASSLGQGRSYEQYF	TGCGCCAGCAGCTTGGGGCAGGGGCGATCCTACGAGCAGTACTTC
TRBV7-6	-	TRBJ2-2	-	CASSARRGSGELFF	TGTGCCAGCAGCGCCCGGAGGGGGTCCGGGGAGCTGTTTTTT
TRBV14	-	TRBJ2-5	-	CASSHQQGRETQYF	TGTGCCAGCAGTCACCAACAGGGAAGAGAGACCCAGTACTTC
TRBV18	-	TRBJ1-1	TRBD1	CASSPRLGTGVVEAFF	TGTGCCAGCTCACCACGTCTCGGGACAGGGGTTGTTGAAGCTTTCTTT
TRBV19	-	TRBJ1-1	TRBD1	CASQSLRDREAFF	TGTGCCAGTCAAAGCCTCCGGGACAGGGAAGCTTTCTTT
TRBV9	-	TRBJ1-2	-	CASRRVGEDYGYTF	TGTGCCAGCCGGCGGGTGGGAGAGGACTATGGCTACACCTTC
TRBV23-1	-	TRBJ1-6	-	CASSQFRPHIRSFSNSPLHF	TGCGCCAGCAGTCAATTTCGGCCTCATATCCGATCGTTTTCGAATTCACCCCTCCACTTT
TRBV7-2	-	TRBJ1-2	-	CASSLADGETF	TGTGCCAGCAGCCTCGCGGACGGGGAGACCTTC
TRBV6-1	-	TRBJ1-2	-	CASSEAIRGGRIYGYTF	TGTGCCAGCAGTGAAGCGATTAGGGGGGGACGGATCTATGGCTACACCTTC
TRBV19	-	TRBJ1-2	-	CASTPRDLRTYGYTF	TGTGCCAGTACCCCTCGGGACCTAAGGACCTATGGCTACACCTTC
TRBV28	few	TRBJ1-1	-	CASIRNTEAFF	TGTGCCAGCATCAGGAACACTGAAGCTTTCTTT
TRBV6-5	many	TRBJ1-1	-	CASSWGVDTEAFF	TGTGCCAGCAGTTGGGGCGTAGACACTGAAGCTTTCTTT
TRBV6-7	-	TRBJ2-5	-	CASSSRGGSETQYF	TGTGCCAGCAGTTCCAGGGGAGGGAGCGAGACCCAGTACTTC
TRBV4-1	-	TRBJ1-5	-	CASSQAPGPNRPQHF	TGCGCCAGCAGCCAAGCCCCGGGCCCCAATCGGCCCCAGCATTTT
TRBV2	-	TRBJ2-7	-	CASRPEKGPYEQYF	TGTGCCAGCAGACCCGAGAAAGGGCCCTACGAGCAGTACTTC
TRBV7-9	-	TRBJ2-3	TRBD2	CASSIAGGTDTQYF	TGTGCCAGCAGCATAGCGGGGGGGACAGATACGCAGTATTTT
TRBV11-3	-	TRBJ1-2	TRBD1	CASSKQGSISNYGYTF	TGTGCCAGCAGCAAACAGGGGTCAATATCTAACTATGGCTACACCTTC
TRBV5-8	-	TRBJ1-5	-	CASSHETGILNQPQHF	TGTGCCAGCAGCCATGAGACAGGAATTCTCAATCAGCCCCAGCATTTT
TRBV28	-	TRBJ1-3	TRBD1	CASSLAVWTGGSGNTIYF	TGTGCCAGCAGTTTGGCCGTGTGGACAGGGGGCTCTGGAAACACCATATATTTT
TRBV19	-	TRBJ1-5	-	CASSRGGSDQPQHF	TGTGCCAGTAGCCGAGGAGGGTCCGATCAGCCCCAGCATTTT